Following are 2 T cell receptor beta chains from one sample sequenced in a study of blood T cells in healthy people across ages. Next came a second PCR, run for about 6 to 12 cycles, which used a sample-barcoded 5' primer along with a J-beta primer mix. TCRdb passed the 5' RACE reads through MiXCR, listing each CDR3 protein once. The sample holds about 1.6 million distinct CDR3 sequences; roughly 32% are singletons and the top ten take approximately 10%. Sequencing used blood. All receptors come from a woman aged 30 to 39 in good health.

The V gene is TRBV7-9, the J gene TRBJ2-5; the D gene could be TRBD1 or TRBD2 (6 bases each). The germline V and J ends were trimmed by 4 bases and 3 bases, with 12 bases remaining between them. Looked up from germline, CDR1 is SEHNR and CDR2 is FQNEAQ (reference sequence). This CDR3 is 14 amino acids long. The CDR3 sequence is CASSWGRTKETQYF. As DNA, the CDR3 is TGTGCCAGCAGCTGGGGGCGGACTAAAGAGACCCAGTACTTC.

This clonotype showed up many times. V is TRBV12-3 or TRBV12-4 and J is TRBJ2-5; 9 bases align to TRBD1. Trimming removed 4 bases from V and 4 bases from J; junction bases left unmatched: 7. The CDR3 has 15 amino acids. The CDR3 protein is CASSSRDRELETQYF. The CDR3 DNA reads TGTGCCAGCAGTTCCCGGGACAGGGAGCTAGAGACCCAGTACTTC.